The 15 T cell receptor beta chains below were found in one sample sequenced in a study of shared clonotypes between healthy human individuals. Assay used: immunoSEQ multiplex PCR; TCRdb lists only in-frame clones, some missing. The sample contains millions of clones, 90% to 95% of which appear only once. Sequenced input: naive CD4+ T cells sorted from blood. Specified subset: CD45RA+ positively selected. All receptors come from a man aged 18 to 35 in good health.

In DNA, the CDR3 is TGTGCCAGCAGCCCTAGCGGGACAGGGGGCATGGTTACTGAAGCTTTCTTT. It codes for CASSPSGTGGMVTEAFF. The rearrangement links TRBV7-2 to TRBJ1-1, with 12 bases that match TRBD1. Germline V gene data show CDR1 as SGHTA and CDR2 as FQGNSA. The CDR3 contains 17 residues. The trim removed 5 bases at V and 5 bases at J, leaving 12 bases unmatched.

The rearrangement joins TRBV5-5 to TRBJ2-7, with no clear D. CDR1 and CDR2 from the germline V gene are SGHKS and YYEKEE (reference sequence). The CDR3 extends over 17 amino acids. V was shortened by 0 bases and J by 0 bases, with 16 bases between the two germline ends. The CDR3 DNA is TGTGCCAGCAGCTTGGCGGACGCAGCAACCTACTCCTACGAGCAGTACTTC. Translation: CASSLADAATYSYEQYF.

The chain uses TRBV7-2 and TRBJ2-7; 10 bases are a match to TRBD1. This CDR3 is 14 amino acids long. The germline CDR1 and CDR2 sequences are SGHTA and FQGNSA. V shed 8 bases and J 2 bases; nucleotides not matched to a gene: 6. Here the CDR3 reads CASGRGQGTYEQYF. For the CDR3, the DNA is TGTGCCAGCGGCCGGGGACAGGGGACCTACGAGCAGTACTTC.

The CDR3 DNA reads TGTGCCAGCAGCTCCGGGGGACGCACTGAAGCTTTCTTT. Residues: CASSSGGRTEAFF. The chain links TRBV5-4 to TRBJ1-1; TRBD1 is a possible D gene (5 bases). Germline-derived CDR1 and CDR2 are SGHNT and YYREEE (reference sequence). V gave up 3 bases and J gave up 4 bases, with 10 bases separating them. This CDR3 has 13 amino acids.

The rearrangement joins TRBV28 to TRBJ2-7, with 8 bases aligning to TRBD1. The junction had 7 bases not matched to a gene; V was cut back by 1 base and J by 5 bases. The CDR3 has 15 amino acids. Per germline, CDR1 MDHEN and CDR2 SYDVKM. The CDR3 nucleotides read TGTGCCAGCAGTTTATTCGGACAGGGTCGAGACGAGCAGTACTTC. It is translated as CASSLFGQGRDEQYF. Full variable domain (outside the CDR3, taken from reference TRBV28 and TRBJ2-7): DVKVTQSSRYLVKRTGEKVFLECVQDMDHENMFWYRQDPGLGLRLIYFSYDVKMKEKGDIPEGYSVSREKKERFSLILESASTNQTSMYLCASSLFGQGRDEQYFGPGTRLTVT.

With respect to this clone: The sample has other DNA sequences that encode this CDR3 too. The gene calls are TRBV11-2 and TRBJ2-5; 11 positions agree with TRBD2. The CDR3 has 16 residues. Germline assignment: CDR1 SGHAT and CDR2 FQNNGV. Unmatched junction bases numbered 1, after V lost 1 base and J lost 0 bases. CDR3 DNA sequence: TGTGCCAGCAGCTTAGGGACTAGCGGGCACCAAGAGACCCAGTACTTC. Protein: CASSLGTSGHQETQYF.

The chain joins TRBV18 to TRBJ2-7, with no clear D. Germline V CDR1 and CDR2: KGHSH, LQKENI. V was cut by 3 bases and J by 3 bases, with 9 bases left in between. CDR3 size: 13 residues. The CDR3, as DNA: TGTGCCAGCTCACCGTACCCGAGCTACGAGCAGTACTTC. It translates to CASSPYPSYEQYF.

The chain joins TRBV5-1 to TRBJ2-3; 10 positions agree with TRBD1. Germline V gives CDR1 SGHRS, CDR2 YFSETQ. After removal of 4 bases from V and 0 bases from J, the junction contained 5 bases not matched to a gene. The CDR3 length is 16 residues. This chain's CDR3 is CASSVGTGASTDTQYF. The DNA for the CDR3 is TGCGCCAGCAGCGTAGGGACAGGGGCTAGCACAGATACGCAGTATTTT.

The chain recombines TRBV18 with TRBJ2-4, with a possible D match to TRBD2 (7 bases). This CDR3 has 13 amino acids. Germline V gene lookup returns CDR1 KGHSH and CDR2 LQKENI. The ends were cut back, 8 bases at V and 5 bases at J, with 13 bases in the middle. The CDR3 region is CASGKGGENIQYF. CDR3 DNA sequence: TGTGCCAGCGGCAAGGGGGGGGAAAACATTCAGTACTTC. Full variable domain (rest looked up from reference TRBV18 and TRBJ2-4): NAGVMQNPRHLVRRRGQEARLRCSPMKGHSHVYWYRQLPEEGLKFMVYLQKENIIDESGMPKERFSAEFPKEGPSILRIQQVVRGDSAAYFCASGKGGENIQYFGAGTRLSVL.

This chain joins TRBV6-6 and TRBJ2-5; 8 nucleotides align to TRBD1. Germline loops: CDR1 MNHNY, CDR2 SVGAGI (reference sequence). The junction had 8 bases not matched to a gene; V was cut back by 4 bases and J by 7 bases. The CDR3 runs to 14 residues. This CDR3 is CASSFLDREGTQYF. The CDR3 DNA sequence: TGTGCCAGCAGTTTCTTGGACAGGGAAGGGACCCAGTACTTC.

J is TRBJ2-2 and V is TRBV14; 9 bases agree with TRBD1. CDR1 and CDR2 from the germline V gene are SGHDN and FVKESK. The ends lost 4 bases at V and 5 bases at J; junction bases unmatched: 5. CDR3 size: 15 residues. For the CDR3, the DNA is TGTGCCAGCAGCCGGACAGGGGTTGGGACCGGGGAGCTGTTTTTT. This sequence encodes CASSRTGVGTGELFF.

Notes on this clone: Other nucleotide sequences in the sample specify the same CDR3. The rearrangement joins TRBV20-1 to TRBJ1-2; D perhaps matches TRBD1 (6 bases). This CDR3 spans 11 amino acids. CDR1 and CDR2 from the germline V gene are DFQATT and SNEGSKA (reference sequence). Trimming removed 4 bases from V and 8 bases from J, with 11 bases in between. The CDR3 here is CSATQGRGYTF. CDR3 DNA sequence: TGCAGTGCTACACAGGGACGCGGCTACACCTTC.

The gene calls are TRBV5-4 and TRBJ1-1; TRBD1 aligns across 10 bases. The germline CDR1 and CDR2 sequences are SGHNT and YYREEE (reference sequence). J was trimmed by 0 bases and V by 4 bases; bases with no gene match: 9. The CDR3 is 17 residues long. The CDR3 DNA is TGTGCCAGCAGCCCCGGGACAGGGGTTGTGATGAACACTGAAGCTTTCTTT. Residues: CASSPGTGVVMNTEAFF.

The chain couples TRBV19 to TRBJ2-5; possibly TRBD2 for D (5 bases). The CDR3 spans 10 residues. The germline V gene encodes CDR1 LNHDA and CDR2 SQIVND (reference sequence). V was clipped by 8 bases and J by 4 bases, with 5 bases between them. CDR3 loop: CASGRETQYF. CDR3 sequence (DNA): TGTGCCAGTGGGAGAGAGACCCAGTACTTC.

This clone has only one observation. The V gene is TRBV11-2, the J gene TRBJ1-2; no clear D. There are 14 residues in the CDR3. In germline, CDR1 is SGHAT, CDR2 FQNNGV. V gave up 3 bases and J gave up 8 bases, with 16 bases separating them. The CDR3, as DNA: TGTGCCAGCAGCTTGGTACGACGGGGATGGGGCTACACCTTC. This translates into CASSLVRRGWGYTF.